The clone carrying this T cell receptor (beta chain) was counted only a few times. What it binds is not known. This sample is drawn from a study of T cell responses to AZD1222 COVID-19 vaccine. Findings of the study overall: Spike-specific TCR breadth and depth rose after two AZD1222 doses. Spike as a whole was targeted by vaccine-associated CD4 TCRs, dominant at 160-218 and 743-854.

V lost 0 bases, J lost 3 bases, and 10 bases lay in between. The CDR3 length is 14 residues. Per the germline V gene, CDR1 is SGHRS and CDR2 is YFSETQ. Generated by immunoSEQ multiplex PCR, the TCRdb table keeps only in-frame clones and is missing some. This table holds around 170,000 clones, around 93% found once. This specimen consisted of peripheral blood, obtained on day 0 of AZD1222 vaccination. The clonotype originates from an adult in good health. The chain links TRBV5-1 to TRBJ2-7, with D possibly being TRBD1 (5 bases). The CDR3 region is CASSLGGSNYEQYF. CDR3 sequence (DNA): TGCGCCAGCAGCTTGGGGGGCAGCAACTACGAGCAGTACTTC.